This T cell receptor beta chain derives from a study of T cell responses to AZD1222 COVID-19 vaccine. The assay was immunoSEQ multiplex PCR, and TCRdb's table has in-frame clones only and misses some. The sample lists about 85,000 clones; approximately 86% were seen once. CDR1 is LGHNT and CDR2 is FRNRAP in the germline V gene. The CDR3 consists of 13 residues. Trimming stripped 0 bases from V and 5 bases from J, with 7 bases between. The chain uses TRBV12-5 and TRBJ1-1; D remains unclear. The TCR comes from an adult in good health. Source: peripheral blood, taken on day 0 of AZD1222 vaccination. The CDR3 loop is CASGLVRQTEAFF. CDR3 coding DNA: TGTGCTAGTGGTTTGGTACGGCAGACTGAAGCTTTCTTT.